This is a list of T cell receptor beta chains from one sample in a study of response to subunit inactivated influenza vaccine. TCRdb re-called the RT-PCR reads with MiXCR, one entry per CDR3 protein. The data contain 700,000 to 900,000 distinct CDR3 sequences, over 20% of them seen just once; the ten biggest clones take up more than 8.5%. The sample was PBMCs from blood, taken 4 to 6 days after vaccination. The origin of the receptors is a man aged 45-65 years who received an inactivated influenza vaccine. CDR3s include the opening cysteine and the closing phenylalanine or tryptophan. Each record gives: CDR3 protein, CDR3 DNA, J gene, clone size, D gene, V gene. The D gene is left open where the match is weak. Some rows mark clone size as missing; the rest say once, few, many or name a class of expanded clone.

CDR3 protein: CASSLDRQGIETQYF
CDR3 DNA: TGTGCCAGCAGCTTAGACCGACAGGGTATAGAGACCCAGTACTTC
J gene: TRBJ2-5
clone size: NA
D gene: TRBD1
V gene: TRBV7-2

CDR3 protein: CASSSPRTGPFPQETQYF
CDR3 DNA: TGTGCCAGCAGTTCCCCCCGGACAGGCCCGTTTCCACAAGAGACCCAGTACTTC
J gene: TRBJ2-5
clone size: few
D gene: TRBD1
V gene: TRBV6-5

CDR3 protein: CASRRTGGGYEQYF
CDR3 DNA: TGTGCCAGCAGGCGAACAGGGGGCGGTTACGAGCAGTACTTC
J gene: TRBJ2-7
clone size: few
D gene: TRBD1
V gene: TRBV12-3/TRBV12-4

CDR3 protein: CASSFGAGLGGYTF
CDR3 DNA: TGTGCCAGCAGTTTCGGAGCGGGGTTGGGTGGCTACACCTTC
J gene: TRBJ1-2
clone size: NA
D gene: NA
V gene: TRBV28

CDR3 protein: CSASTGTYGYTF
CDR3 DNA: TGCAGTGCTAGTACAGGGACCTATGGCTACACCTTC
J gene: TRBJ1-2
clone size: NA
D gene: NA
V gene: TRBV20-1

CDR3 protein: CSGRQGSHEQYF
CDR3 DNA: TGCAGCGGCAGACAGGGGAGCCACGAGCAGTACTTC
J gene: TRBJ2-7
clone size: few
D gene: TRBD1
V gene: TRBV29-1

CDR3 protein: CASSIAGISPSYEQYF
CDR3 DNA: TGTGCCAGCAGTATAGCGGGGATTTCCCCGTCCTACGAGCAGTACTTC
J gene: TRBJ2-7
clone size: NA
D gene: TRBD2
V gene: TRBV25-1

CDR3 protein: CASSQGTGRKNIQYF
CDR3 DNA: TGTGCCAGCAGCCAAGGGACAGGGAGAAAAAACATTCAGTACTTC
J gene: TRBJ2-4
clone size: NA
D gene: TRBD1
V gene: TRBV3-1

CDR3 protein: CSARDPRTSGAGELFF
CDR3 DNA: TGCAGTGCTAGAGATCCGAGGACTAGCGGAGCCGGGGAGCTGTTTTTT
J gene: TRBJ2-2
clone size: few
D gene: TRBD2
V gene: TRBV20-1

CDR3 protein: CASSQLQQGRSYEQYF
CDR3 DNA: TGTGCCAGCAGCCAGCTACAACAGGGCAGATCATACGAGCAGTACTTC
J gene: TRBJ2-7
clone size: NA
D gene: NA
V gene: TRBV3-1

CDR3 protein: CASRPGTGQGAGELFF
CDR3 DNA: TGTGCCAGCAGACCAGGGACGGGACAGGGCGCCGGGGAGCTGTTTTTT
J gene: TRBJ2-2
clone size: NA
D gene: TRBD1
V gene: TRBV7-2

CDR3 protein: CSARGQLYNSPLHF
CDR3 DNA: TGCAGTGCTAGAGGACAGCTCTATAATTCACCCCTCCACTTT
J gene: TRBJ1-6
clone size: few
D gene: NA
V gene: TRBV20-1

CDR3 protein: CASSPSPGRNTGELFF
CDR3 DNA: TGTGCCAGCAGTCCTAGCCCAGGGAGGAACACCGGGGAGCTGTTTTTT
J gene: TRBJ2-2
clone size: NA
D gene: NA
V gene: TRBV12-3/TRBV12-4

CDR3 protein: CAISGSGGARTDTQYF
CDR3 DNA: TGTGCCATCAGTGGTAGCGGGGGGGCCCGCACAGATACGCAGTATTTT
J gene: TRBJ2-3
clone size: many
D gene: TRBD2
V gene: TRBV10-3

CDR3 protein: CASRSPVGQGISYEQYF
CDR3 DNA: TGTGCCAGCAGAAGCCCGGTGGGACAGGGGATCTCCTACGAGCAGTACTTC
J gene: TRBJ2-7
clone size: few
D gene: TRBD1
V gene: TRBV6-2/TRBV6-3

CDR3 protein: CATSLSRPIGELFF
CDR3 DNA: TGTGCCACCAGTCTCTCACGTCCCATCGGGGAGCTGTTTTTT
J gene: TRBJ2-2
clone size: few
D gene: NA
V gene: TRBV24-1